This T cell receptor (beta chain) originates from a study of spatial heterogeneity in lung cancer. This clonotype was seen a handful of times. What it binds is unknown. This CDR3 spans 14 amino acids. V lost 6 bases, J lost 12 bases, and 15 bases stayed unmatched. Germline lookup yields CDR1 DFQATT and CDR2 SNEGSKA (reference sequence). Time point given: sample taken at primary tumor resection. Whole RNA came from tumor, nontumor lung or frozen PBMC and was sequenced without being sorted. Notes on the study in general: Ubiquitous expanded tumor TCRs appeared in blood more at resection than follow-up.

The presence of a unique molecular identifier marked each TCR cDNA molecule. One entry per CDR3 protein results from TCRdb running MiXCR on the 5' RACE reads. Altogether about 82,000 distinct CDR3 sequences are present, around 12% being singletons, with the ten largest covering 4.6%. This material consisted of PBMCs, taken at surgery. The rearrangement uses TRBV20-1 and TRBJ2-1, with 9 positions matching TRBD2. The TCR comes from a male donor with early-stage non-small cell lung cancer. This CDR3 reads CSAGSTAGGPLQFF. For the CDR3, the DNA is TGCAGTGCCGGGTCGACTGCGGGGGGGCCGCTGCAGTTCTTC.